Each of the 25 T cell receptor beta chains below was sequenced from the same sample in a study of blood T cell repertoires in COVID-19. TCRdb's copy holds only in-frame clones and misses some; the assay was immunoSEQ multiplex PCR. The sample gives around 41,000 clones, 91% of which show up once; approximately 14% is in the top ten. Input material: peripheral blood. The receptors originated from a woman aged 25-40 years in a cohort sampled during active COVID-19.

The rearrangement uses TRBV29-1 and TRBJ2-2; 12 bases line up with TRBD1. The V and J ends lost 4 bases and 1 base, in that order; junction bases with no gene match: 10. The germline CDR1 and CDR2 sequences are SQVTM and ANQGSEA. CDR3 length: 18 amino acids. The CDR3 nucleotides are TGCAGCGTTGTAGCGCCGGGACAGGGGGCAATGAACACCGGGGAGCTGTTTTTT. Its protein is CSVVAPGQGAMNTGELFF.

The rearrangement links TRBV20-1 to TRBJ1-2, with D possibly TRBD1 on 5 matching bases. V lost 3 bases and J 2 bases, leaving 10 bases between the germline ends. The CDR3 covers 13 residues. Per germline, CDR1 DFQATT and CDR2 SNEGSKA (reference sequence). The CDR3 nucleotides are TGCAGTGCTAGTGAAGGGGCGAACTATGGCTACACCTTC. Its protein is CSASEGANYGYTF.

This clone showed up just once. J is TRBJ2-5 and V is TRBV6-6; TRBD2 matches at 8 bases. V lost 3 bases, J lost 2 bases, and 8 bases stayed unmatched. The CDR3 runs to 16 residues. CDR1 and CDR2 (germline): MNHNY, SVGAGI (reference sequence). The CDR3 coding sequence is TGTGCCAGCAGTTATGTTAGCGGGGTAGATCAAGAGACCCAGTACTTC. It translates to CASSYVSGVDQETQYF.

The rearrangement links TRBV15 to TRBJ2-5; 7 positions match TRBD1. V gave up 8 bases and J gave up 5 bases; unmatched junction bases: 8. The CDR3 has 13 amino acids. Germline CDR1 is LNHNV and CDR2 is YYDKDF (reference sequence). CDR3: CATSFTGAETQYF. The DNA for the CDR3 is TGTGCCACCTCCTTTACAGGGGCCGAGACCCAGTACTTC.

This chain links TRBV7-3 with TRBJ2-1, with D perhaps matching TRBD1 (6 bases). The CDR3 sequence is 15 residues long. V shed 2 bases and J shed 11 bases, with 19 bases lying between them. The V gene's germline CDR1 is SGHTA and CDR2 FQGTGA. This CDR3 reads CASSLGSGTPTKQFF. Written as DNA, the CDR3 is TGTGCCAGCAGCTTAGGGTCAGGGACACCAACAAAGCAGTTCTTC.

This rearrangement joins TRBV6-5 to TRBJ1-1; D may be TRBD1 (5 bases). CDR1 is MNHEY, CDR2 SVGAGI, per germline. Trimming cost V 5 bases and J 4 bases, with 14 bases left between them. The CDR3 extends over 14 amino acids. The CDR3 spells CASSPQGLGTEAFF. In DNA, the CDR3 is TGTGCCAGCAGTCCCCAGGGCTTGGGCACTGAAGCTTTCTTT.

The rearrangement uses TRBV5-6 and TRBJ2-7; 9 bases agree with TRBD1. This CDR3 has 15 amino acids. CDR1 is SGHDT and CDR2 is YYEEEE in the germline V gene. V lost 4 bases, J lost 5 bases, and 10 bases stayed unmatched. The CDR3 DNA reads TGTGCCAGCAGCACTCCGGGACAGGGTTACAACGAGCAGTACTTC. It encodes CASSTPGQGYNEQYF.

The chain carries TRBV6-6 and TRBJ2-7, with D perhaps matching TRBD1 (6 bases). V lost 0 bases, J lost 2 bases, and 14 bases lay in between. Germline lookup yields CDR1 MNHNY and CDR2 SVGAGI (reference sequence). This CDR3 comprises 16 residues. In DNA form, the CDR3 reads TGTGCCAGCAGTTACTCGAGGGGGTTAGGGACCTACGAGCAGTACTTC. Its translation: CASSYSRGLGTYEQYF.

This clone has a single count. The CDR3 coding sequence is TGTGCCAGCAGCTTAGAATGGCTAGCGGGAGGGCCGAGGGACTCCTACGAGCAGTACTTC. Its protein is CASSLEWLAGGPRDSYEQYF. The chain has TRBV11-3 and TRBJ2-7; 12 bases map to TRBD2. The length of the CDR3 is 20 residues. CDR1 and CDR2 (germline): SGHNT, YENEEA. V shed 0 bases, J shed 0 bases, and the junction held 12 bases outside the gene matches.

This chain uses TRBV9 with TRBJ2-7; 7 bases fit TRBD1. The germline V gene has CDR1 SGDLS and CDR2 YYNGEE. The V and J ends lost 5 bases and 7 bases, in that order; junction bases with no gene match: 15. CDR3 length: 15 residues. The CDR3 DNA reads as TGTGCCAGCAGTCATTCCGGGACAGACCTCTTAGAGCAGTACTTC. Protein sequence: CASSHSGTDLLEQYF.

The chain combines TRBV5-5 with TRBJ2-2, with 8 nucleotides matching TRBD2. Germline V lookup: CDR1 SGHKS, CDR2 YYEKEE (reference sequence). V was pared by 4 bases and J by 4 bases, with 9 bases of the junction left unmatched. CDR3 length equals 16 residues. The CDR3 protein is CASSPRGGRPTGELFF. In nucleotides, the CDR3 is TGTGCCAGCAGCCCCCGGGGGGGGCGCCCCACCGGGGAGCTGTTTTTT. The entire variable domain, with the rest obtained from reference TRBV5-5 and TRBJ2-2, is as follows: DAGVTQSPTHLIKTRGQQVTLRCSPISGHKSVSWYQQVLGQGPQFIFQYYEKEERGRGNFPDRFSARQFPNYSSELNVNALLLGDSALYLCASSPRGGRPTGELFFGEGSRLTVL.

The chain carries TRBV27 and TRBJ1-4, with 9 bases identical to TRBD1. The CDR3 totals 15 residues. Germline loops: CDR1 MNHEY, CDR2 SMNVEV (reference sequence). V shed 5 bases and J 4 bases; nucleotides not matched to a gene: 5. CDR3 amino acids: CASSQGTGINEKLFF. In nucleotides, the CDR3 is TGTGCCAGCAGTCAGGGGACAGGGATTAATGAAAAACTGTTTTTT.

The chain links TRBV7-9 to TRBJ1-6; TRBD1 agrees at 8 bases. V lost 3 bases, J lost 4 bases, and 5 bases stayed unmatched. The CDR3 runs 16 residues. Germline CDR1 SEHNR, CDR2 FQNEAQ (reference sequence). CDR3 region: CASSFRGQQYNSPLHF. CDR3 DNA sequence: TGTGCCAGCAGCTTCAGGGGGCAGCAATATAATTCACCCCTCCACTTT.

The CDR3 nucleotides read TGTGCCAGCTCACCACGGGTAGCGGGAGGGCCTCTCGAGCAGTACTTC. Residues: CASSPRVAGGPLEQYF. This sequence joins TRBV18 and TRBJ2-7; 11 nucleotides line up with TRBD2. The germline CDR1 and CDR2 sequences are KGHSH and LQKENI. The trim removed 1 base at V and 6 bases at J, leaving 8 bases unmatched. There are 16 residues in the CDR3. The whole variable domain, filled in from reference TRBV18 and TRBJ2-7, reads NAGVMQNPRHLVRRRGQEARLRCSPMKGHSHVYWYRQLPEEGLKFMVYLQKENIIDESGMPKERFSAEFPKEGPSILRIQQVVRGDSAAYFCASSPRVAGGPLEQYFGPGTRLTVT.

This rearrangement joins TRBV24-1 to TRBJ1-5, with D unclear. The V gene lost 3 bases and the J gene lost 2 bases, with 19 bases spanning the gap. The V gene's germline CDR1 is KGHDR and CDR2 SFDVKD. The CDR3 runs 18 residues. The CDR3 sequence: CATSDASGGMNGNQPQHF. CDR3 nucleotides: TGTGCCACCAGTGATGCGTCAGGAGGGATGAATGGCAATCAGCCCCAGCATTTT.

V and J are TRBV27 and TRBJ2-4; D is unclear. Trimming removed 4 bases at V and 9 bases at J, with 13 bases between. Germline CDR1 and CDR2: MNHEY and SMNVEV (reference sequence). CDR3 length: 13 amino acids. CDR3 bases: TGTGCCAGCAGTTCAAGCTCAGGTCTCATTCAGTACTTC. Its translation is CASSSSSGLIQYF.

V gene TRBV11-3 combines with J gene TRBJ2-1; 8 bases map to TRBD2. CDR3 length: 16 residues. V gave up 6 bases and J gave up 0 bases; unmatched junction bases: 7. Germline CDR1 reads SGHNT; CDR2 reads YENEEA. CDR3 protein: CASSRTSGSSYNEQFF. The CDR3 region has the DNA TGTGCCAGCAGTCGAACGAGCGGGAGCTCCTACAATGAGCAGTTCTTC.

The chain links TRBV19 to TRBJ1-2; TRBD1 aligns across 12 bases. The CDR3 covers 16 residues. Germline V gives CDR1 LNHDA, CDR2 SQIVND (reference sequence). The V gene end was trimmed by 6 bases and the J gene end by 5 bases; junction bases not matched to a gene: 10. The CDR3 sequence: CASSRSPGQGAYGYTF. The DNA of the CDR3 is TGTGCCAGTAGCAGGTCCCCGGGACAGGGGGCATATGGCTACACCTTC.

The V call is TRBV6-1, the J call TRBJ2-5; 7 positions agree with TRBD2. J lost 8 bases, V lost 2 bases, and 8 bases had no gene match. The CDR3 contains 14 residues. Germline lookup yields CDR1 MNHNS and CDR2 SASEGT. CDR3 amino acids: CASSEQGGLITQYF. CDR3 DNA: TGTGCCAGCAGTGAACAGGGAGGGTTAATAACCCAGTACTTC.

The chain links TRBV24-1 to TRBJ1-2; D is ambiguous. CDR3 length equals 15 residues. Looked up from germline, CDR1 is KGHDR and CDR2 is SFDVKD. Trimming stripped 2 bases from V and 7 bases from J, with 16 bases between. The CDR3 is CATSDYPTQSGGYTF. CDR3 sequence (DNA): TGTGCCACCAGTGATTACCCAACCCAATCGGGTGGCTACACCTTC.

This clone is labeled medium-sized. V gene TRBV18 combines with J gene TRBJ2-2, with D perhaps TRBD2 (5 bases). Between the trimmed V and J ends, which lost 4 bases and 4 bases, there was a span of 10 bases. Germline CDR1 is KGHSH and CDR2 is LQKENI. The CDR3 loop spans 14 amino acids. DNA for the CDR3: TGTGCCAGCTCACAACAAGAGGGCACCGGGGAGCTGTTTTTT. Encoded protein: CASSQQEGTGELFF.

The gene calls are TRBV9 and TRBJ1-6; D might be TRBD1 (5 bases). CDR3 length: 17 residues. V was shortened by 1 base and J by 5 bases, with 16 bases between the two germline ends. Germline CDR1 and CDR2: SGDLS and YYNGEE. In DNA form, the CDR3 reads TGTGCCAGCAGCGTAAACCCCAGGGAATGGGATAATTCACCCCTCCACTTT. Translating it yields CASSVNPREWDNSPLHF.

A word on this clone: At one end the junction does not follow the germline gene, possibly because of a read error. This chain connects TRBV5-1 to TRBJ2-6; D is possibly TRBD2 (5 bases). CDR3 length equals 18 residues. Germline loops: CDR1 SGHRS, CDR2 YFSETQ. The CDR3 bases are TGCGCCAGCACCTTGGTTGGAGGAGTCTTCTCTGGGGCCAACGTCCTGACTTTC. Its translation: CASTLVGGVFSGANVLTF.

The rearrangement uses TRBV4-1 and TRBJ2-7, with a possible D match to TRBD2 (5 bases). V lost 5 bases to trimming and J lost 1 base, with 15 bases between them. CDR1 is MGHRA, CDR2 YSYEKL, per germline. The CDR3 runs 15 residues. The CDR3 spells CASSRAGDRSYEQYF. The CDR3 coding sequence is TGCGCCAGCAGCAGGGCGGGTGATAGGTCCTACGAGCAGTACTTC.

This clone was found once. The chain combines TRBV5-1 with TRBJ2-5; 8 positions match TRBD1. V shed 3 bases and J 4 bases; nucleotides not matched to a gene: 11. Germline V gives CDR1 SGHRS, CDR2 YFSETQ. The CDR3 consists of 16 residues. This CDR3 reads CASSSNAAGGPETQYF. CDR3 sequence (DNA): TGCGCCAGCAGCTCGAACGCCGCAGGGGGCCCAGAGACCCAGTACTTC.